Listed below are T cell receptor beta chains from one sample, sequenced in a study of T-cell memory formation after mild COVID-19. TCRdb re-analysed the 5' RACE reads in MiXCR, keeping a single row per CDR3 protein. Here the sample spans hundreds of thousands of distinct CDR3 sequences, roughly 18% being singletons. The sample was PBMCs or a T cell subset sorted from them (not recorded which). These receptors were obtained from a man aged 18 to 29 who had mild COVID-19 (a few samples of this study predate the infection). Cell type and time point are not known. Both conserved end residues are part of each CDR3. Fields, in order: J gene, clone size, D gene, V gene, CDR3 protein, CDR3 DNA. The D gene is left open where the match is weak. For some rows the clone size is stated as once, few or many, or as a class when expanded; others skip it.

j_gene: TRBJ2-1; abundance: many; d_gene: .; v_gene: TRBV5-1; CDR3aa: CASSLQGREQFF; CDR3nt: TGCGCCAGCAGCTTACAGGGGAGGGAGCAGTTCTTC
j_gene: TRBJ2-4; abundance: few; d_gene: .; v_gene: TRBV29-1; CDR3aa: CSGRNRDPKNIQYF; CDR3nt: TGCAGCGGCCGAAACAGGGATCCAAAAAACATTCAGTACTTC
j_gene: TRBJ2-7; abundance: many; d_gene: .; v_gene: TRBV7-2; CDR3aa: CASSLSGASYEQYF; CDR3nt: TGTGCCAGCAGCTTGTCAGGTGCCTCCTACGAGCAGTACTTC
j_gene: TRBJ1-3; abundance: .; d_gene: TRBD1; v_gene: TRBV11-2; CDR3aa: CASSFIPFGQDTLRNTIYF; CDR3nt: TGTGCCAGCAGCTTTATACCGTTCGGACAGGACACTCTGAGAAACACCATATATTTT
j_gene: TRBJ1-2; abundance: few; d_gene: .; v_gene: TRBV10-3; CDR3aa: CAISDSAGYGYTF; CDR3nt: TGTGCCATCAGTGATTCGGCAGGCTATGGCTACACCTTC
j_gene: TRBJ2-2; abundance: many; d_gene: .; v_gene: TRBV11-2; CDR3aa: CASSLVYGIGAGELFF; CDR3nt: TGTGCCAGCAGCTTAGTGTATGGTATCGGCGCCGGGGAGCTGTTTTTT
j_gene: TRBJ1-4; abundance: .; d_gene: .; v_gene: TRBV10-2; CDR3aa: CASSPGAWEKLFF; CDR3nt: TGCGCCAGCAGTCCAGGGGCCTGGGAAAAACTGTTTTTT
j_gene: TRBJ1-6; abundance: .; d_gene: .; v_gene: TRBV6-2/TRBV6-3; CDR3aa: CASSYYGSSPLHF; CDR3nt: TGTGCCAGCAGTTACTACGGGAGTTCACCCCTCCACTTT
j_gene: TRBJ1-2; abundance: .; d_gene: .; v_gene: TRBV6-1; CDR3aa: CASSVSGHGGYYGYTF; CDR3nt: TGTGCCAGCAGTGTGTCCGGACATGGCGGTTACTATGGCTACACCTTC
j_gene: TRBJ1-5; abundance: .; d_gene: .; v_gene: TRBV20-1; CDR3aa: CSALIGAPRNQPQHF; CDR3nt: TGCAGTGCTCTTATAGGGGCCCCACGGAATCAGCCCCAGCATTTT
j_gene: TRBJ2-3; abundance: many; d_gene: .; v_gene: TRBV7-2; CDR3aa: CASSFGEADTQYF; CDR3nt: TGTGCCAGCAGCTTCGGGGAAGCAGATACGCAGTATTTT
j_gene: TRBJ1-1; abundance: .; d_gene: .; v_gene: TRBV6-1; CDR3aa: CASSVDFGGAMNTEAFF; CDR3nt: TGTGCCAGCAGTGTAGATTTCGGGGGTGCCATGAACACTGAAGCTTTCTTT
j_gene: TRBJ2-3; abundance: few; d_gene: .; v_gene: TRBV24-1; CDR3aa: CATSDITDTQYF; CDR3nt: TGTGCCACCAGTGATATCACAGATACGCAGTATTTT
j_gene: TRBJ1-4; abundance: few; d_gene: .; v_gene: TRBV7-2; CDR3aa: CASSPHSNEKLFF; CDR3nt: TGTGCCAGCAGCCCCCACAGCAATGAAAAACTGTTTTTT
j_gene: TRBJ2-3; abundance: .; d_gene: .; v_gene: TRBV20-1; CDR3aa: CSARLPGMGTDTQYF; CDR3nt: TGCAGTGCTAGACTCCCAGGGATGGGGACAGATACGCAGTATTTT
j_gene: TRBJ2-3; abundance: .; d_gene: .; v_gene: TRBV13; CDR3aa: CASSFTDSTDTQYF; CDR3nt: TGTGCCAGCAGCTTCACCGACAGCACAGATACGCAGTATTTT
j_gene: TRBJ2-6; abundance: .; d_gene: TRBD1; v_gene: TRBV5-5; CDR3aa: CASSLSAGGVSGANVLTF; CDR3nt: TGTGCCAGCAGCTTGTCCGCAGGGGGTGTCTCTGGGGCCAACGTCCTGACTTTC